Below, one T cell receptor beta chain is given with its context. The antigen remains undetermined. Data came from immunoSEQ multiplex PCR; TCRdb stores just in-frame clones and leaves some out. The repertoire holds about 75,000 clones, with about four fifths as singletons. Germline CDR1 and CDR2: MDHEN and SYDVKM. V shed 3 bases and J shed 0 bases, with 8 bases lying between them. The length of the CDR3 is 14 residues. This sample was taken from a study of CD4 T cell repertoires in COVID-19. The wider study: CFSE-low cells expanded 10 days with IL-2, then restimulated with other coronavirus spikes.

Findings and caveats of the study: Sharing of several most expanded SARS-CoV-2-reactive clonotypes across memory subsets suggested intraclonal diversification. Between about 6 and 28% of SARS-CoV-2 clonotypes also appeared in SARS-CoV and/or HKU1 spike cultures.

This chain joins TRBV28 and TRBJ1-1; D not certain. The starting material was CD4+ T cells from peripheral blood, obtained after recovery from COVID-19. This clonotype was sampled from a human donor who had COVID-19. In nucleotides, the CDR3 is TGTGCCAGCAGTTTCCAGACAATGAACACTGAAGCTTTCTTT. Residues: CASSFQTMNTEAFF.